This is a list of T cell receptor beta chains from one sample in a study of somatic mutations in cytotoxic T cells in rheumatoid arthritis. Here immunoSEQ multiplex PCR was the method, and the copy in TCRdb shows in-frame clones only, minus some. The sample consists of about 10,000 clones, 70% to 90% of them appearing once. The sequenced material came from CD4+ T cells sorted from blood. All receptors come from a woman aged 18-29 years with rheumatoid arthritis. Each CDR3 is given with its conserved first and last residue.

J gene,V gene,CDR3 protein
TRBJ2-3,TRBV5-6,CASSSRLAGTDTQYF
TRBJ1-1,TRBV5-4,CASSLDQVNTEAFF
TRBJ1-1,TRBV5-1,CASSERTGLNTEAFF
TRBJ1-1,TRBV28,CASSPGWDRGYTEAFF
TRBJ1-6,TRBV18,CASSPPNRGSNNSPLHF
TRBJ1-3,TRBV25-1,CASRRQGDGNTIYF
TRBJ2-1,TRBV11-3,CASSREGQGYNEQFF
TRBJ1-5,TRBV7-5,CARIRQGAVQPQHF
TRBJ2-1,TRBV28,CASSLRPRQQQFF
TRBJ2-1,TRBV7-2,CASTAGTSSYNEQFF
TRBJ2-7,TRBV4-3,CASSETSRRTYEQYF
TRBJ2-5,TRBV11-2,CASSPRGGGTSGKETQYF
TRBJ1-5,TRBV7-2,CASSFTGGGQPQHF
TRBJ1-4,TRBV27,CASRAQGVNNEKLFF
TRBJ2-5,TRBV7-9,CASSLGSLAGAQETQYF
TRBJ2-1,TRBV5-8,CASSRDSSYNEQFF
TRBJ2-1,TRBV28,CASSVANYNEQFF
TRBJ2-7,TRBV2,CASTERQGFYEQYF
TRBJ2-4,TRBV4-3,CASSQDRTRGLKAKNIQYF
TRBJ2-7,TRBV6-6,CASSYIPTAYEQYF
TRBJ2-7,TRBV7-2,CASSLVTYEQYF
TRBJ1-5,TRBV4-3,CASSQVGGVNQPQHF
TRBJ1-2,TRBV27,CASSRGQLFGYTF
TRBJ2-7,TRBV5-6,CASSPGLAGGYEQYF
TRBJ2-5,TRBV7-9,CASSLVSETQYF
TRBJ2-7,TRBV2,CASRTNMGQGSSYEQYF
TRBJ1-2,TRBV19,CASSIDGGGGYGYTF
TRBJ2-3,TRBV4-2,CASSQDAGTDTQYF
TRBJ1-5,TRBV19,CASSVTGPNQPQHF
TRBJ2-2,TRBV18,CASSPWEGQVLFF
TRBJ1-2,TRBV28,CASSYQGRDGYTF
TRBJ1-3,TRBV4-3,CASSQDHGFSGNTIYF
TRBJ1-1,TRBV27,CASSLGGFDTEAFF
TRBJ1-1,TRBV6-1,CASSVGGTEAFF
TRBJ2-6,TRBV5-1,CASSPWSSGANVLTF
TRBJ2-1,TRBV7-3,CASSLSGGNYNEQFF
TRBJ2-6,TRBV27,CASSFFPVDGANVLTF
TRBJ1-5,TRBV19,CASSDLAGRSNQPQHF
TRBJ1-1,TRBV19,CASTPTGIGNTEAFF
TRBJ1-6,TRBV5-1,CASSLSESNSPLHF
TRBJ1-4,TRBV7-8,CASSPTGGVGEKLFF
TRBJ2-5,TRBV2,CASRRGGAGGLGETQYF
TRBJ1-1,TRBV7-9,CAILWVGNRSRNTEAFF
TRBJ1-6,TRBV11-2,CASRLGGRSYNSPLHF
TRBJ1-1,TRBV6-5,CASSSFSPVNTEAFF
TRBJ2-7,TRBV7-9,CASSFLGLLGVQYF
TRBJ2-7,TRBV2,CASRETRTLSGEQYF
TRBJ2-6,TRBV30,CAGQGISGANVLTF
TRBJ2-1,TRBV21-1,CASSPSSGRNEQFF
TRBJ2-7,TRBV5-1,CASSLAEVTYEQYF